Presented here are 27 T cell receptor beta chains from one specimen sequenced in a study of identical twins. MiXCR was run by TCRdb on the 5' RACE reads, yielding one entry per CDR3 protein. The profile shows 690,000 or so distinct CDR3 sequences, approximately 9% of them singletons. This same sample was also part of a study on yellow fever vaccine responses in identical twins.

The material sequenced was PBMCs. The receptors shown here come from a woman aged 18-30 years in good health.

J is TRBJ1-1 and V is TRBV11-3; D gene uncertain. Germline assignment: CDR1 SGHNT and CDR2 YENEEA. Trimming removed 5 bases from V and 4 bases from J, with 14 bases in between. The CDR3 consists of 14 residues. The CDR3 loop is CASSPVKGSTEAFF. Written as DNA, the CDR3 is TGTGCCAGCAGCCCCGTTAAAGGGAGCACTGAAGCTTTCTTT.

This chain links TRBV11-2 with TRBJ2-3; 9 bases fit TRBD2. V dropped 0 bases and J dropped 4; count of bases not matched to a gene: 8. This CDR3 comprises 17 residues. CDR1 SGHAT and CDR2 FQNNGV come from the germline V gene. CDR3 DNA: TGTGCCAGCAGCTTAGAGGCGAGCGGGGGGCAGGCAGATACGCAGTATTTT. It yields the protein CASSLEASGGQADTQYF.

The table lists this clonotype with many counts. The rearrangement uses TRBV29-1 and TRBJ2-3; D is possibly TRBD1 (7 bases). V lost 7 bases, J lost 2 bases, and 13 bases lay in between. This CDR3 region has 13 residues. Germline assignment: CDR1 SQVTM and CDR2 ANQGSEA. DNA of the CDR3: TGCAGCGGGGGGGACAGCCTCACAGATACGCAGTATTTT. This encodes CSGGDSLTDTQYF.

V is TRBV7-8 and J is TRBJ2-5; D is uncertain. The ends were cut back, 2 bases at V and 5 bases at J, with 24 bases in the middle. In germline, CDR1 is SGHVS, CDR2 FQNEAQ. The CDR3 is made up of 18 amino acids. CDR3: CASSLSPILRPSEETQYF. The CDR3 nucleotides read TGTGCCAGCAGCTTATCCCCCATCCTCCGTCCTTCGGAGGAGACCCAGTACTTC. The complete variable domain, with remaining parts taken from reference TRBV7-8 and TRBJ2-5, reads GAGVSQSPRYKVAKRGQDVALRCDPISGHVSLFWYQQALGQGPEFLTYFQNEAQLDKSGLPSDRFFAERPEGSVSTLKIQRTQQEDSAVYLCASSLSPILRPSEETQYFGPGTRLLVL.

This clonotype has only a few counts. The V and J genes are TRBV4-3 and TRBJ2-5, with a possible D match to TRBD1 (8 bases). Germline CDR1 LGHNA, CDR2 YSLEER. Trimming stripped 4 bases from V and 4 bases from J, with 16 bases between. CDR3 length: 15 amino acids. The CDR3 loop reads CASSPRQGRGETQYF. The CDR3 coding sequence is TGCGCCAGCAGCCCCCGACAGGGGAGGGGAGAGACCCAGTACTTC.

The chain couples TRBV4-3 to TRBJ1-1; 9 bases agree with TRBD1. Germline V gene data show CDR1 as LGHNA and CDR2 as YSLEER. This CDR3 comprises 14 residues. Trimming took 3 bases from V and 5 from J; bases not matched to a gene: 4. The CDR3 bases are TGCGCCAGCAGCCAGACAGGGGGAGGGACTGAAGCTTTCTTT. This gives the protein CASSQTGGGTEAFF.

This clonotype was found many times. The chain uses TRBV7-9 and TRBJ2-3, with a tentative D call TRBD2 (6 bases). The germline gives CDR1 SEHNR, CDR2 FQNEAQ (reference sequence). The CDR3 covers 16 residues. The germline V and J ends were trimmed by 2 bases and 1 base, with 13 bases remaining between them. CDR3 amino acids: CASSLNRLVRTDTQYF. CDR3 DNA: TGTGCCAGCAGCTTAAACCGACTAGTGCGCACAGATACGCAGTATTTT.

The gene calls are TRBV9 and TRBJ2-3; either TRBD1 or TRBD2 may supply D (6 bases each). The CDR3 is made up of 17 amino acids. The germline V gene has CDR1 SGDLS and CDR2 YYNGEE. Between the trimmed V and J ends, which lost 3 bases and 2 bases, there was a span of 19 bases. CDR3 residues: CASSAWEGGRITDTQYF. CDR3 coding DNA: TGTGCCAGCAGCGCATGGGAAGGGGGGAGAATCACAGATACGCAGTATTTT.

The J gene is TRBJ1-6, the V gene TRBV7-9; D is ambiguous. Germline loops: CDR1 SEHNR, CDR2 FQNEAQ (reference sequence). V was shortened by 1 base and J by 7 bases, with 8 bases between the two germline ends. The CDR3 is 14 residues long. In nucleotides, the CDR3 is TGTGCCAGCAGCTTAGTACAGCCCAATTCACCCCTCCACTTT. As protein: CASSLVQPNSPLHF.

This sequence joins TRBV4-3 and TRBJ2-7; 9 bases agree with TRBD1. The CDR3 runs 18 residues. CDR1 is LGHNA, CDR2 YSLEER, per germline. The junction had 11 bases not matched to a gene; V was cut back by 0 bases and J by 2 bases. The CDR3 DNA is TGCGCCAGCAGCCAAGATCACCCTCGCGGGACAGGGACCTACGAGCAGTACTTC. As protein: CASSQDHPRGTGTYEQYF.

The genes are TRBV7-9 and TRBJ2-2, with TRBD1 as a possible D gene (5 bases). The CDR3 has 14 residues. Germline CDR1 and CDR2: SEHNR and FQNEAQ (reference sequence). Deletions cut 0 bases from V and 6 bases from J, with 8 bases between. CDR3 coding DNA: TGTGCCAGCAGCTTAGCACAGGTTGCCGGGGAGCTGTTTTTT. Amino acid sequence: CASSLAQVAGELFF.

This clonotype was observed a few times. The CDR3: CASSVALGSPEAFF. The CDR3 DNA follows: TGTGCCAGCAGCGTAGCATTGGGTAGCCCTGAAGCTTTCTTT. The V call is TRBV9, the J call TRBJ1-1; D gene unclear. This CDR3 is built from 14 residues. Germline CDR1 SGDLS, CDR2 YYNGEE. V was trimmed by 0 bases and J by 6 bases, leaving 12 bases between them.

This clonotype occurred many times. CDR3 DNA sequence: TGTGCCAGCAGTCCAGGACTAGCGGGGATCACAGATACGCAGTATTTT. It translates to CASSPGLAGITDTQYF. The V gene is TRBV6-1, the J gene TRBJ2-3, with 12 bases fitting TRBD2. The CDR3 totals 16 residues. From germline, CDR1 is MNHNS and CDR2 SASEGT. After removal of 5 bases from V and 2 bases from J, the junction contained 5 bases not matched to a gene.

About this clonotype itself: A read error may account for a junction end that differs from germline. V and J are TRBV10-2 and TRBJ1-6; D gene unclear. The CDR3 has 13 amino acids. Germline CDR1 reads WSHSY; CDR2 reads SAAADI. CDR3 sequence (DNA): TGCGCCAGCAGTGAAGCTAGTGCAGAGCGAACAAACTTT. Encoded protein: CASSEASAERTNF.

This clonotype was counted a few times. The chain carries TRBV12-3 or TRBV12-4 and TRBJ1-5; 7 bases are shared with TRBD1. The CDR3 is made up of 15 amino acids. V shed 5 bases and J 3 bases; nucleotides not matched to a gene: 7. CDR3 residues: CASSGTEWDNQPQHF. The CDR3 DNA reads TGTGCCAGCAGTGGGACAGAGTGGGACAATCAGCCCCAGCATTTT.

The sample holds a few counts of this clonotype. This chain joins TRBV6-1 and TRBJ1-1, with D possibly being TRBD1 (5 bases). Germline values: CDR1 MNHNS, CDR2 SASEGT. The CDR3 totals 14 residues. Trimming pared 7 bases from V and 2 bases from J, leaving 14 bases between. CDR3: CASTLGRSNTEAFF. The CDR3 DNA sequence: TGTGCCAGCACCTTGGGACGTTCTAACACTGAAGCTTTCTTT.

This clonotype occurred once. The V call is TRBV20-1, the J call TRBJ1-5; TRBD1 matches 7 bases. J lost 1 base, V lost 5 bases, and 2 bases had no gene match. CDR3 length equals 13 residues. Per the germline V gene, CDR1 is DFQATT and CDR2 is SNEGSKA (reference sequence). The CDR3 spells CSAQGGSNQPQHF. The CDR3 region has the DNA TGCAGTGCTCAGGGGGGGAGCAATCAGCCCCAGCATTTT.

The J gene is TRBJ2-7, the V gene TRBV3-1, with a possible D match to TRBD1 (6 bases). Germline lookup yields CDR1 LGHDT and CDR2 YNNKEL (reference sequence). This CDR3 is built from 17 residues. V dropped 0 bases and J dropped 2 bases, with 17 bases sitting between them. The chain's CDR3 is CASSQDLMSRGPYEQYF. The CDR3 bases are TGTGCCAGCAGCCAAGATTTGATGTCCAGGGGCCCCTACGAGCAGTACTTC.

The sample holds a few counts of this clonotype. This chain links TRBV4-3 with TRBJ2-2; 12 bases match TRBD1. Looked up from germline, CDR1 is LGHNA and CDR2 is YSLEER. With V trimmed by 0 bases and J by 12 bases, 8 bases remained unmatched. This CDR3 contains 16 residues. CDR3 coding DNA: TGCGCCAGCAGCCAAGATAGGGGACAGGGGGCGCTTAAGCTGTTTTTT. It is translated as CASSQDRGQGALKLFF.

The chain employs TRBV5-1 and TRBJ2-3; 14 bases are a match to TRBD2. This CDR3 has 16 amino acids. Germline V gene lookup returns CDR1 SGHRS and CDR2 YFSETQ. The J segment lost 5 bases and the V segment lost 4 bases, leaving 6 bases of the junction unmatched. The CDR3 loop reads CASSKTSGGARDTQYF. CDR3 DNA sequence: TGCGCCAGCAGCAAGACTAGCGGGGGGGCCAGAGATACGCAGTATTTT. Together with reference TRBV5-1 and TRBJ2-3, the CDR3 gives the full variable domain: KAGVTQTPRYLIKTRGQQVTLSCSPISGHRSVSWYQQTPGQGLQFLFEYFSETQRNKGNFPGRFSGRQFSNSRSEMNVSTLELGDSALYLCASSKTSGGARDTQYFGPGTRLTVL.

This clonotype was recorded a few times. Here the CDR3 reads CASTPIKQGLFNQPQHF. In nucleotides, the CDR3 is TGTGCCAGCACCCCTATTAAACAGGGCCTTTTCAATCAGCCCCAGCATTTT. The rearrangement joins TRBV12-3 or TRBV12-4 to TRBJ1-5; possibly TRBD1 for D (6 bases). There are 17 residues in the CDR3. Trimming left V 7 bases short and J 3 bases short, with 22 bases between.

The chain uses TRBV3-1 and TRBJ2-4; TRBD1 matches at 9 bases. The CDR3 length is 14 residues. The V gene's germline CDR1 is LGHDT and CDR2 YNNKEL (reference sequence). Germline trimming cut 4 bases from V and 6 bases from J; bases unmatched to any gene: 4. The CDR3 loop reads CASSRQGDLNIQYF. CDR3 coding DNA: TGTGCCAGCAGCCGACAGGGGGATTTAAACATTCAGTACTTC.

This clonotype was seen repeatedly, ten times or more. V and J are TRBV10-1 and TRBJ2-1, with 7 bases matching TRBD2. Unmatched junction bases numbered 8, after V lost 4 bases and J lost 2 bases. Germline-derived CDR1 and CDR2 are WNHNN and SYGVQD (reference sequence). This CDR3 is built from 16 residues. CDR3 loop: CASSGRIAGPYNEQFF. Written as DNA, the CDR3 is TGCGCCAGCAGTGGCAGAATAGCGGGCCCCTACAATGAGCAGTTCTTC.

DNA of the CDR3: TGTGCCAGCAGTGAAGGCAGGAGCTATGGCTACACCTTC. It specifies CASSEGRSYGYTF. The chain links TRBV6-1 to TRBJ1-2; D unclear. V was cut by 1 base and J by 4 bases, with 7 bases left in between. This CDR3 has 13 residues. Germline V gene sequence: CDR1 MNHNS, CDR2 SASEGT.

This clonotype was detected only a few times. The rearrangement joins TRBV5-1 to TRBJ2-7, with 12 nucleotides matching TRBD2. This CDR3 spans 15 amino acids. Germline CDR1 SGHRS, CDR2 YFSETQ. Germline trimming cut 4 bases from V and 5 bases from J; bases unmatched to any gene: 7. The CDR3 here is CASSLAGGILDEQYF. Here the CDR3 DNA reads TGCGCCAGCAGCCTAGCGGGAGGGATCTTGGACGAGCAGTACTTC.

V is TRBV13 and J is TRBJ1-1, with D possibly matching TRBD1 (6 bases). Germline CDR1 reads PRHDT; CDR2 reads FYEKMQ (reference sequence). V was shortened by 6 bases and J by 6 bases, with 11 bases between the two germline ends. The CDR3 is made up of 12 amino acids. The chain's CDR3 is CASRVGGPEAFF. The CDR3 coding sequence is TGTGCCAGCAGGGTAGGGGGGCCTGAAGCTTTCTTT.

A few counts support this clonotype. J is TRBJ2-7 and V is TRBV10-3; D not certain. The CDR3 runs to 13 residues. The germline V gene has CDR1 ENHRY and CDR2 SYGVKD. Trimming removed 5 bases from V and 0 bases from J, with 8 bases in between. CDR3 in DNA: TGTGCCATCAGTTCGGGCCTCTCCTACGAGCAGTACTTC. It translates to CAISSGLSYEQYF.